This T cell receptor beta chain was captured in a study of CD8 T cells in ankylosing spondylitis. TCRdb called the 5' RACE reads again in MiXCR, with one record for every CDR3 protein. Of roughly 130,000 distinct CDR3 sequences detected, about 6.4% appear once; the ten largest clones hold 10% to 15%. Study-wide results and limits: Disease-linked clones proved CD8+ and comparatively uncommon in peripheral blood. Typical of ankylosing spondylitis blood, it appeared, was a TCR beta motif of eight highly homologous variants.

This clonotype came up many times. The target antigen is unknown. This receptor was identified in a male donor with ankylosing spondylitis or in good health (not recorded which). Sequencing input: blood, either unsorted or a sorted T cell fraction (not recorded which).

CDR3 DNA sequence: TGCAGCGTTGGAACAGGCTACACCTTC. Translated: CSVGTGYTF. The chain combines TRBV29-1 with TRBJ1-2; D remains unclear. Trimming left V 4 bases short and J 8 bases short, with 5 bases between. The CDR3 sequence is 9 residues long. CDR1 and CDR2 (germline): SQVTM, ANQGSEA.